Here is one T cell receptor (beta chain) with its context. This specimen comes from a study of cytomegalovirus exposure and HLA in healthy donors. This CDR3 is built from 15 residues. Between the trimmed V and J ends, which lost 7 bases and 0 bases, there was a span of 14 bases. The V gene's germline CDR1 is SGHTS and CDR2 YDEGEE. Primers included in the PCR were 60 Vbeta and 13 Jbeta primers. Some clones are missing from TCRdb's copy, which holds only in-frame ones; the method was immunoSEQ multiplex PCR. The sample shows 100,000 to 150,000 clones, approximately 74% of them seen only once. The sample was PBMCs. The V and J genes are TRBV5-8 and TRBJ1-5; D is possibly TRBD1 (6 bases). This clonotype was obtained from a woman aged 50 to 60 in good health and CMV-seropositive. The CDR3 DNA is TGTGCCAGCCAGCAACAGGGCTATAGCAATCAGCCCCAGCATTTT. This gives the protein CASQQQGYSNQPQHF.